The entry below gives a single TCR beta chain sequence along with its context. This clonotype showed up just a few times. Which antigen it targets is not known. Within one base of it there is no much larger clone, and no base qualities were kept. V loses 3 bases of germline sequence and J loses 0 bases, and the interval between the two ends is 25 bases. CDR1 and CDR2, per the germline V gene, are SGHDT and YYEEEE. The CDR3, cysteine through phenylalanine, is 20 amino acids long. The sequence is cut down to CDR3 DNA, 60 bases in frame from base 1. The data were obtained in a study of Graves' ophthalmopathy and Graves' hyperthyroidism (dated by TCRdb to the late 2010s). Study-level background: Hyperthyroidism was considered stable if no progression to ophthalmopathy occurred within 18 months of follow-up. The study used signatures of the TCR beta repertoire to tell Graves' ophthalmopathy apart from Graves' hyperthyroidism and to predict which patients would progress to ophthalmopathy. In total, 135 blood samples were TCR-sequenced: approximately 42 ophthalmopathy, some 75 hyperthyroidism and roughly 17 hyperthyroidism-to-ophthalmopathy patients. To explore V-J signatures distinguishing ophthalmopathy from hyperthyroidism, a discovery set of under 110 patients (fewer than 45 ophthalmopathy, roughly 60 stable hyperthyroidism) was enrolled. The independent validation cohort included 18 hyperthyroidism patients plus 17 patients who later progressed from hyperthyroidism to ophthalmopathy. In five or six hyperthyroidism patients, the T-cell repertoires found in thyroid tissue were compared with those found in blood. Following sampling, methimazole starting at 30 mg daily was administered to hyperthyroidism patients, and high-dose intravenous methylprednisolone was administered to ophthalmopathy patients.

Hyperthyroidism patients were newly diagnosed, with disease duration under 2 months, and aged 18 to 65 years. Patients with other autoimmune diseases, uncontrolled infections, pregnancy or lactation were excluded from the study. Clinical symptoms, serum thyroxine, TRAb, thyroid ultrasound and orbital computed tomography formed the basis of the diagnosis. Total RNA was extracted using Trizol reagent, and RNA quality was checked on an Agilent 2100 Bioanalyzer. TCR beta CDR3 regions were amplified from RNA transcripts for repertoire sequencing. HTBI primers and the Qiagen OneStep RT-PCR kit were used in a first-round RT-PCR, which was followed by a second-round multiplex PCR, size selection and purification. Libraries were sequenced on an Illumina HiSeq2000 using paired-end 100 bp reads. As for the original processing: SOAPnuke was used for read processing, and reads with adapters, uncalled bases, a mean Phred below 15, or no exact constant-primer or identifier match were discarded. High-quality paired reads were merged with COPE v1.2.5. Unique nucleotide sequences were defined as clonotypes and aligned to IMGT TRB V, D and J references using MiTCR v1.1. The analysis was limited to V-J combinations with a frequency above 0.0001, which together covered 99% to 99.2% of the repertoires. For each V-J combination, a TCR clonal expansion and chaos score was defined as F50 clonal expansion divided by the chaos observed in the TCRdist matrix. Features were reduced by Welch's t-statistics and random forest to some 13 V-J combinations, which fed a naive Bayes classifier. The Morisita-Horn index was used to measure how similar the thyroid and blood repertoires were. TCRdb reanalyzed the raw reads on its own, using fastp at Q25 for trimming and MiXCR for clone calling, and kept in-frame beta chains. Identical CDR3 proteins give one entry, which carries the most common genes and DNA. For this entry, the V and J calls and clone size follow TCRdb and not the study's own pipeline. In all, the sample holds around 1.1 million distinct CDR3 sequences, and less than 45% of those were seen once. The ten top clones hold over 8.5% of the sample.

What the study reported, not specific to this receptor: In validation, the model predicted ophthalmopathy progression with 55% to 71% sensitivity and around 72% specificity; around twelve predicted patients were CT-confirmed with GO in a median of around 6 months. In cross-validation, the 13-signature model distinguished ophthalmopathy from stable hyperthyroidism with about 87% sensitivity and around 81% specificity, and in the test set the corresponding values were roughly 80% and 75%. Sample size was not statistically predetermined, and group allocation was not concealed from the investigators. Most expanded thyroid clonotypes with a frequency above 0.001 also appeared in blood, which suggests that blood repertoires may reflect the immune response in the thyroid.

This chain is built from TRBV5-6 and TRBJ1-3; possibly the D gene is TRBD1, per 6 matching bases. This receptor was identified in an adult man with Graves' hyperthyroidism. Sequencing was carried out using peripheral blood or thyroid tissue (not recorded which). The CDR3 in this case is CASSSIPAGAPMDSGNTIYF. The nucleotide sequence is TGTGCCAGCAGCTCGATACCCGCAGGGGCGCCGATGGACTCTGGAAACACCATATATTTT.